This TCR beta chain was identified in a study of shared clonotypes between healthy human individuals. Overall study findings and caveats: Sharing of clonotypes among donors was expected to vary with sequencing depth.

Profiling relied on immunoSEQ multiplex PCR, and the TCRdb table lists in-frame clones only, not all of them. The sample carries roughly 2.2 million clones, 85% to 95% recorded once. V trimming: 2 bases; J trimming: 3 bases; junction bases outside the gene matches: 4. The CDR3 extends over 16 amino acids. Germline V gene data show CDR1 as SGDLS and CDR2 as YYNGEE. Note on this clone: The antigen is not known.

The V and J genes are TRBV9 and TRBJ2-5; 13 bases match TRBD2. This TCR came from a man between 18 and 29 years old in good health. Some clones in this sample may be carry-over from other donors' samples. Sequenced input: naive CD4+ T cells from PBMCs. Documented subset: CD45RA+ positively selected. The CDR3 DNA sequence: TGTGCCAGCAGCGTTACCGGACTAGCGGGAGAAGAGACCCAGTACTTC. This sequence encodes CASSVTGLAGEETQYF.